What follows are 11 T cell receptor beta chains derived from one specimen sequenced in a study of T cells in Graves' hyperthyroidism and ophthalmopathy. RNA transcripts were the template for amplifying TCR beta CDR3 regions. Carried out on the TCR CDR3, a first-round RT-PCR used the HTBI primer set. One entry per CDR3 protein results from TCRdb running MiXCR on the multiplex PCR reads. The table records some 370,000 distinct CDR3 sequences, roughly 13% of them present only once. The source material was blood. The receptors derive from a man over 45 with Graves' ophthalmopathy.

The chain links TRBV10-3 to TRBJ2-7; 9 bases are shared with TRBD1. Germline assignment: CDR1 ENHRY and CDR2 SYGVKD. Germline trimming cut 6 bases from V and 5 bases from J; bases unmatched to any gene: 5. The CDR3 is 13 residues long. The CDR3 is CAISVGQGNEQYF. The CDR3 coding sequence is TGTGCCATCAGCGTAGGACAGGGGAACGAGCAGTACTTC.

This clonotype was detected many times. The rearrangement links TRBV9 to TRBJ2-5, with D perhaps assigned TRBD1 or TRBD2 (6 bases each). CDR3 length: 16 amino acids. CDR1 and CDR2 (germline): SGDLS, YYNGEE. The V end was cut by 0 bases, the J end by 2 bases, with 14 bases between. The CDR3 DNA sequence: TGTGCCAGCAGCGTAGGCATGGGGGGCGGGCAAGAGACCCAGTACTTC. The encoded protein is CASSVGMGGGQETQYF.

CDR3 in amino acids: CASQTKAPSGTNEQFF. The CDR3 coding sequence is TGTGCCAGTCAAACGAAGGCGCCTAGCGGGACCAATGAGCAGTTCTTC. V and J are TRBV7-2 and TRBJ2-1; 9 nucleotides match TRBD2. Germline values: CDR1 SGHTA, CDR2 FQGNSA. J was trimmed by 6 bases and V by 9 bases; bases with no gene match: 15. This CDR3 is 16 amino acids long.

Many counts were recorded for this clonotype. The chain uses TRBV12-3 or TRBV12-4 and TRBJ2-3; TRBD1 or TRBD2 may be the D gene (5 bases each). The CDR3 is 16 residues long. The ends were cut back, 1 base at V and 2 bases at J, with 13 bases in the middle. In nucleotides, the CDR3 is TGTGCCAGCAGTTTAGACCCCGGGGCAGTCACAGATACGCAGTATTTT. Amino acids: CASSLDPGAVTDTQYF.

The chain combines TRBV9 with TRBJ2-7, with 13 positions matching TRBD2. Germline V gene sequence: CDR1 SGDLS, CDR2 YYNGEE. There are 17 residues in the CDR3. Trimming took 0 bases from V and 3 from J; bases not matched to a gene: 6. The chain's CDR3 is CASSVGTSGRELYEQYF. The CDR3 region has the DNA TGTGCCAGCAGCGTAGGGACTAGCGGGAGAGAACTCTACGAGCAGTACTTC.

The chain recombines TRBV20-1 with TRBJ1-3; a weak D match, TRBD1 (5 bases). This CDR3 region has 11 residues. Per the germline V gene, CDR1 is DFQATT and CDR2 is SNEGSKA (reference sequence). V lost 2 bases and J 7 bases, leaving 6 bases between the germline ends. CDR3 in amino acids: CSARWGNTIYF. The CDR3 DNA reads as TGCAGTGCTAGATGGGGGAACACCATATATTTT.

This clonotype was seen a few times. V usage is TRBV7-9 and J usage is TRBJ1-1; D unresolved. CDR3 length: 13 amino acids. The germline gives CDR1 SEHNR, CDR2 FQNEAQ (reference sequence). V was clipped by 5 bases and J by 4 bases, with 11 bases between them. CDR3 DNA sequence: TGTGCCAGCAGCCCACCATCGAGCACTGAAGCTTTCTTT. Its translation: CASSPPSSTEAFF.

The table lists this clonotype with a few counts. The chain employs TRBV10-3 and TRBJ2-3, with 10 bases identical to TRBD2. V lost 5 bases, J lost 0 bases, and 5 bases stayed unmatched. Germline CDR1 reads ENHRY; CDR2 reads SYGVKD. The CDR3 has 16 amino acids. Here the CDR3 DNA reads TGTGCCATCAGTACTAGCGGGACCTTGAGCACAGATACGCAGTATTTT. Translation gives CAISTSGTLSTDTQYF.

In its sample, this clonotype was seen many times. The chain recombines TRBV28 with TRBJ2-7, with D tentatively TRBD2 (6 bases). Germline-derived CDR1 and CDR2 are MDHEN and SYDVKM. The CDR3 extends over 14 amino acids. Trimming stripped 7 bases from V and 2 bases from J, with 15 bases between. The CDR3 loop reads CASNGGSSPYEQYF. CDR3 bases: TGTGCCAGCAATGGGGGGTCCAGTCCCTACGAGCAGTACTTC.

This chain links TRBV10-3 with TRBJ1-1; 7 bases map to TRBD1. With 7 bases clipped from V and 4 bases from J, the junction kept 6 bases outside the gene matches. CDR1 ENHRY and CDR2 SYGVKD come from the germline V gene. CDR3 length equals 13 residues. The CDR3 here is CAITDDRVTEAFF. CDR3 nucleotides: TGTGCCATCACCGATGACAGGGTCACTGAAGCTTTCTTT.

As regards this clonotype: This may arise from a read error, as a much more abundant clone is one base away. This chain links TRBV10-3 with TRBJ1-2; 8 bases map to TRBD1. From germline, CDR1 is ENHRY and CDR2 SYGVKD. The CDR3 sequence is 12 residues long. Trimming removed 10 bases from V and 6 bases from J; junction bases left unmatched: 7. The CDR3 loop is CATQDRDDGYTF. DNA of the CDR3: TGTGCCACCCAGGACAGGGATGATGGCTACACCTTC.